This T cell receptor (beta chain) was sequenced for a study of identical twins. Study-wide findings and caveats: Monozygotic twin pairs showed more out-of-frame TCR alpha sharing than models estimated.

This clonotype was detected only a few times. Its antigen is currently unknown. MiXCR was run by TCRdb on the 5' RACE reads, yielding one entry per CDR3 protein. The sample consists of about 530,000 distinct CDR3 sequences, 20% to 25% of them appearing once. Donors uniformly comprised healthy Caucasians. The length of the CDR3 is 12 residues. Trimming removed 2 bases from V and 9 bases from J, with 8 bases in between. These data were likewise used in another study, on yellow fever vaccine responses in identical twins.

This TCR came from a woman between 18 and 29 years old in good health. V is TRBV12-3 or TRBV12-4 and J is TRBJ2-1, with a possible D match to TRBD2 (6 bases). The sequenced material came from CD4+ T cells sorted from blood. The CDR3 loop reads CASSLRGLEQFF. The CDR3 bases are TGTGCCAGCAGTTTAAGGGGACTTGAGCAGTTCTTC.